Below, 5 T cell receptor beta chains from the same sample are listed, as sequenced in a study of Ad26.COV2.S vaccination and SARS-CoV-2 variants. Treatment reported: 15 to 20 received Ad26.COV2.S at low or high dose, single or two shots; several received placebo; per-sample allocation not given. On day 63 after the first injection, vaccine and placebo recipients gave samples. Sequencing was performed with immunoSEQ multiplex PCR; in TCRdb, only in-frame clones are kept and a portion is missing. The data show 250,000 to 300,000 clones, around 87% seen once. The source was peripheral blood, collected in a trial of Ad26.COV2.S vaccine versus placebo. These receptors came from a person between 18 and 59 years old who received the Ad26.COV2.S COVID-19 vaccine or a placebo.

The V and J genes are TRBV6-5 and TRBJ1-2; D uncertain. Trimming took 7 bases from V and 1 from J, leaving 4 bases between them. There are 11 residues in the CDR3. The germline V gene encodes CDR1 MNHEY and CDR2 SVGAGI. The CDR3 region has the DNA TGTGCCAGCAATCGTAACTATGGCTACACCTTC. It encodes CASNRNYGYTF.

This chain uses TRBV20-1 with TRBJ2-4; 14 bases agree with TRBD2. This CDR3 is built from 16 residues. Trimming removed 3 bases from V and 7 bases from J; junction bases left unmatched: 8. Germline V gene sequence: CDR1 DFQATT, CDR2 SNEGSKA (reference sequence). CDR3 sequence (DNA): TGCAGTGCTAGTGACGGACTAGCGGGGGGAGGGAACATTCAGTACTTC. Protein product: CSASDGLAGGGNIQYF.

The chain's CDR3 is CASSYSRDKNNSPLHF. The CDR3 region has the DNA TGTGCCAGCAGTTACTCGAGGGATAAAAATAATTCACCCCTCCACTTT. V gene TRBV6-7 combines with J gene TRBJ1-6; D uncertain. TRBV6-7 is given ORF status, its function remaining uncertain. The CDR3 loop spans 16 amino acids. V was pared by 0 bases and J by 5 bases, with 11 bases between.

This clone was observed a handful of times. The chain couples TRBV27 to TRBJ1-1; D unclear. CDR3 size: 11 residues. Looked up from germline, CDR1 is MNHEY and CDR2 is SMNVEV (reference sequence). Trimming cost V 4 bases and J 3 bases, with 3 bases left between them. In DNA, the CDR3 is TGTGCCAGCAGTTCGCACACTGAAGCTTTCTTT. It is translated as CASSSHTEAFF.

The chain joins TRBV19 to TRBJ2-3; maybe TRBD2 (6 bases). Germline-derived CDR1 and CDR2 are LNHDA and SQIVND (reference sequence). There are 13 residues in the CDR3. Trimming removed 7 bases from V and 2 bases from J, with 10 bases in between. CDR3 residues: CASMEGYTDTQYF. The CDR3 DNA is TGTGCCAGTATGGAGGGCTACACAGATACGCAGTATTTT.